This TCR beta chain was retrieved from a study of CD8 T cells in ankylosing spondylitis. Regarding the study as a whole: A TCR beta motif of roughly 8 highly homologous variants seemed to mark ankylosing spondylitis blood. CD8+ cells made up the disease-linked clones, which were relatively rare in peripheral blood. Reportedly, disease-linked clones are significantly enriched in ankylosing spondylitis patients' matched synovial fluid.

A few counts support this clonotype. Its antigen is still unknown. A quantitative 5'-RACE method, one with molecular barcodes, was used to make TCR beta libraries. TCRdb independently ran MiXCR on the 5' RACE reads; one entry per CDR3 protein. The sample consists of a few hundred thousand distinct CDR3 sequences, over 15% of them appearing once. Looked up from germline, CDR1 is SGHTA and CDR2 is FQGNSA. This CDR3 has 13 residues. V lost 4 bases and J 2 bases, leaving 8 bases between the germline ends. Sequenced sample: blood, either unsorted or a sorted T cell fraction (not recorded which). The chain is built from TRBV7-2 and TRBJ1-1; D unresolved. This TCR was recovered from a male donor with ankylosing spondylitis or in good health (not recorded which). CDR3 coding DNA: TGTGCCAGCAGCTCCTACAGTAACACTGAAGCTTTCTTT. Translating it yields CASSSYSNTEAFF.